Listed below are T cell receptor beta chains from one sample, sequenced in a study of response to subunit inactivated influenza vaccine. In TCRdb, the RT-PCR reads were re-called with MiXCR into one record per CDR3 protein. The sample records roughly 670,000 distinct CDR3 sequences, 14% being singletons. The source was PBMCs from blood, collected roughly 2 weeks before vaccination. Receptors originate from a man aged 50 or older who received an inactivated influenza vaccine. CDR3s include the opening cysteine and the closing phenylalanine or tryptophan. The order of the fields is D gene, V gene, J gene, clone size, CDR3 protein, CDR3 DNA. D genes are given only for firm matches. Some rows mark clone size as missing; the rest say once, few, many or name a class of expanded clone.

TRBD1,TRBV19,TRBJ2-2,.,CASSIGTGGSTGELFF,TGTGCCAGTAGTATAGGGACAGGGGGCAGCACCGGGGAGCTGTTTTTT
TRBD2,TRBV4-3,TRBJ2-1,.,CASSQVLAGGLTYNEQFF,TGCGCCAGCAGCCAAGTCCTAGCGGGGGGGCTCACCTACAATGAGCAGTTCTTC
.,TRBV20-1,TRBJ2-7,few,CSASAGAGTYEQYF,TGCAGTGCTAGCGCCGGGGCGGGTACCTACGAGCAGTACTTC
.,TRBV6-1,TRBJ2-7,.,CASSEGAGYTYEQYF,TGTGCCAGCAGTGAAGGGGCAGGGTATACCTACGAGCAGTACTTC
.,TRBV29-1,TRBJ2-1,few,CSVVRVGDEQFF,TGCAGCGTTGTTAGGGTTGGGGATGAGCAGTTCTTC
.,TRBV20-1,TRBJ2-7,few,CSADPGRQPYEQYF,TGCAGTGCTGACCCGGGACGCCAACCCTACGAGCAGTACTTC
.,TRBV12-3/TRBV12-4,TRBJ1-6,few,CASSPRYNSPLHF,TGTGCCAGCAGCCCCCGCTATAATTCACCCCTCCACTTT
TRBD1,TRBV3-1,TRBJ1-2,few,CASSHDPGQGYGYTF,TGTGCCAGCAGCCATGACCCGGGACAGGGCTATGGCTACACCTTC
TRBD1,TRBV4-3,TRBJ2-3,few,CASSHTTGGAIDTQYF,TGCGCCAGCAGCCATACGACAGGGGGCGCGATAGATACGCAGTATTTT
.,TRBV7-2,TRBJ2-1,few,CASSPSLAGSSYNEQFF,TGTGCCAGCAGCCCTTCTCTGGCGGGAAGCTCCTACAATGAGCAGTTCTTC
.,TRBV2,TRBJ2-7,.,CASSGVFSYEQYF,TGTGCCAGCTCGGGTGTGTTCTCCTACGAGCAGTACTTC
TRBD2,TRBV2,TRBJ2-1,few,CASRGLAGGLNEQFF,TGTGCCAGCAGGGGACTAGCGGGGGGGCTCAATGAGCAGTTCTTC
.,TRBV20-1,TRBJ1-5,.,CSARDWVRGDQPQHF,TGCAGTGCTAGAGATTGGGTCAGGGGTGATCAGCCCCAGCATTTT
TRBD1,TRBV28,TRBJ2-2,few,CASSRLDRINTGELFF,TGTGCCAGCAGTAGGTTGGACAGGATAAACACCGGGGAGCTGTTTTTT
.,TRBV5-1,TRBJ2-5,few,CASSLGSWGRETQYF,TGCGCCAGCAGCTTGGGGTCTTGGGGTCGAGAGACCCAGTACTTC
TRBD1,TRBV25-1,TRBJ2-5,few,CASSAAGTGWETQYF,TGTGCCAGCAGTGCTGCCGGGACAGGGTGGGAGACCCAGTACTTC
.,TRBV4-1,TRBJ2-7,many,CASSQVIGLSEQYF,TGCGCCAGCAGCCAAGTGATCGGGCTTAGCGAGCAGTACTTC
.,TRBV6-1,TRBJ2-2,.,CASSPGLGSGELFF,TGTGCCAGCAGTCCTGGACTGGGGTCCGGGGAGCTGTTTTTT
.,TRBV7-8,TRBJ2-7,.,CASSLASRGGEQYF,TGTGCCAGCAGCCTAGCCTCCAGGGGCGGCGAGCAGTACTTC
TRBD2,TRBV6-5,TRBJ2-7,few,CASSYSTRGAYEQYF,TGTGCCAGCAGTTACTCAACTCGGGGGGCCTACGAGCAGTACTTC
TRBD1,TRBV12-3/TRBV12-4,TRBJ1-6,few,CASRQGQNSPLHF,TGTGCCAGCAGACAGGGACAGAATTCACCCCTCCACTTT
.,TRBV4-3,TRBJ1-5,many,CASSQETGYSNQPQHF,TGCGCCAGCAGCCAAGAGACAGGTTATAGCAATCAGCCCCAGCATTTT
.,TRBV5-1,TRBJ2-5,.,CASSSIGGTQYF,TGCGCCAGCAGCTCCATTGGGGGGACCCAGTACTTC
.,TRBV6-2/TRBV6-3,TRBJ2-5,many,CASSDPRDARETQYF,TGTGCCAGCAGTGATCCCAGGGACGCCAGGGAGACCCAGTACTTC
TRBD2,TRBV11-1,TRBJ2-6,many,CASSPPETSGRNPGANVLTF,TGTGCCAGCAGCCCTCCAGAGACTAGCGGGAGAAACCCTGGGGCCAACGTCCTGACTTTC
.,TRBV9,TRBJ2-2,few,CASSGPSGAGELFF,TGTGCCAGCAGCGGTCCTTCCGGGGCCGGGGAGCTGTTTTTT
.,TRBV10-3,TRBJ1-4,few,CAISRDRGTNEKLFF,TGTGCCATCAGTCGCGATAGGGGCACTAATGAAAAACTGTTTTTT
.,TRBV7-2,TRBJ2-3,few,CASSLIRVTDTQYF,TGTGCCAGCAGCTTAATTAGGGTCACAGATACGCAGTATTTT
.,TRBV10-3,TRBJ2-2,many,CAIRDSTGELFF,TGTGCCATCAGGGACAGCACCGGGGAGCTGTTTTTT
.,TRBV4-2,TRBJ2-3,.,CASSQDLDTQYF,TGTGCCAGCAGCCAAGATTTAGATACGCAGTATTTT
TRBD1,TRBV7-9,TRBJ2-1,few,CASSTSPGQGPYNEQFF,TGTGCCAGCAGCACTAGCCCGGGACAGGGACCCTACAATGAGCAGTTCTTC
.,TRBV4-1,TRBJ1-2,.,CASSQDHGVGSNGYTF,TGCGCCAGCAGCCAAGATCATGGGGTGGGGTCGAATGGCTACACCTTC
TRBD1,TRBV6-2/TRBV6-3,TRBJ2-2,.,CASNPQGENTGELFF,TGTGCCAGCAATCCCCAGGGGGAGAACACCGGGGAGCTGTTTTTT
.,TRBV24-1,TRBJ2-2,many,CATSGGGTGELFF,TGTGCCACCAGTGGAGGCGGCACCGGGGAGCTGTTTTTT
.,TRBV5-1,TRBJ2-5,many,CASTISGFQETQYF,TGCGCCAGCACGATTAGCGGTTTCCAAGAGACCCAGTACTTC
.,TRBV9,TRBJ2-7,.,CASSTRKEGYEQYF,TGTGCCAGCAGCACCCGGAAAGAGGGCTACGAGCAGTACTTC
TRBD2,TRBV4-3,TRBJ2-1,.,CASSQGIAGRAYNEQFF,TGCGCCAGCAGCCAAGGAATAGCGGGGAGAGCCTACAATGAGCAGTTCTTC
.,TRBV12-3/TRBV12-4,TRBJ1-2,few,CASSPQALLSGYTF,TGTGCCAGCAGCCCTCAAGCCCTCCTGAGCGGCTACACCTTC
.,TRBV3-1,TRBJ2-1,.,CASSQAGEQFF,TGTGCCAGCAGCCAAGCGGGAGAGCAGTTCTTC
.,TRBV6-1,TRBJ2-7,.,CASTSRSGRDSYEQYF,TGTGCCAGCACGAGCCGATCCGGACGGGATTCCTACGAGCAGTACTTC